These 4 T cell receptor beta chains came from one sample sequenced in a study of vaccination effects on CD4 cells after COVID-19. Sequencing used immunoSEQ multiplex PCR; TCRdb keeps in-frame clones, though not all of them. Of 62,000 or so clones in the sample, roughly 80% were seen once. The antigens for these receptors are not known. Antigen-specific CD4+ T cells expanded by the ViraFEST assay with viral peptide pools were then sequenced. Having been cultured for under twelve days, the cells underwent CD4+ T cell isolation. The study found no prior SARS-CoV-2 infection in the vaccine recipients, who tested negative for nucleocapsid antibodies. Sequencing used CD4+ T cells from PBMCs cultured with SARS-CoV-2 spike peptides, obtained before COVID-19 vaccination. The receptors shown here come from a human donor who received a COVID-19 vaccine.

This clone was detected once. In nucleotides, the CDR3 is TGTGCCAGCAGCCAAGAGGGGTGGCAGGACAGGGGAGATGAGCAGTTCTTC. Its translation: CASSQEGWQDRGDEQFF. The chain couples TRBV4-2 to TRBJ2-1, with 9 bases that match TRBD1. Germline V lookup: CDR1 LGHNA, CDR2 YNFKEQ. This CDR3 is built from 17 residues. V lost 0 bases and J lost 8; bases outside the gene matches: 11.

This clone was seen a handful of times. V and J are TRBV2 and TRBJ2-4; a possible D gene is TRBD2 (7 bases). The germline V and J ends were trimmed by 8 bases and 3 bases, with 17 bases remaining between them. This CDR3 comprises 15 residues. The germline V gene encodes CDR1 SNHLY and CDR2 FYNNEI. DNA for the CDR3: TGTGCCAGCCAGTGGGCGGGGGCCAGCAAAAACATTCAGTACTTC. Protein product: CASQWAGASKNIQYF.

There are a few counts of this clone. The chain links TRBV2 to TRBJ2-5, with 7 bases that match TRBD1. V was pared by 5 bases and J by 1 base, with 1 base of the junction left unmatched. Germline V gene lookup returns CDR1 SNHLY and CDR2 FYNNEI. The CDR3 has 13 amino acids. CDR3 nucleotides: TGTGCCAGCAGTCGGGACAGCCAAGAGACCCAGTACTTC. This sequence encodes CASSRDSQETQYF.

The V gene is TRBV19, the J gene TRBJ1-1, with D possibly being TRBD1 (6 bases). CDR1 and CDR2 (germline): LNHDA, SQIVND (reference sequence). This CDR3 is built from 13 residues. The V gene lost 6 bases and the J gene lost 5 bases, with 13 bases spanning the gap. This CDR3 is CASRTDQGTEAFF. The CDR3 nucleotides read TGTGCCAGTAGGACTGATCAGGGGACTGAAGCTTTCTTT.